This T cell receptor (beta chain) was documented in a study of early T cells in non-severe SARS-CoV-2 infection. On the study more broadly: The authors sequenced bulk RNA from unsorted whole blood, leaving chains unpaired.

As for this clonotype: As yet, its antigen is unknown.

Study-level results: Database matching using VDJdb favored anti-spike CD8 responses, with private and CD4 specificities left missing.

The V and J ends lost 2 bases and 4 bases respectively, with 8 bases between them. Germline V gives CDR1 MRHNA, CDR2 SNTAGT. This CDR3 has 13 residues. The TCR library protocol attached unique molecular identifiers to the individual cDNA molecules. TCRdb independently ran MiXCR on the 5' RACE reads; one entry per CDR3 protein. The sample lists around 61,000 distinct CDR3 sequences; approximately 15% were seen once. This TCR came from an adult who was a healthcare worker with PCR-confirmed SARS-CoV-2 infection or an uninfected control (not recorded which). The chain couples TRBV6-4 to TRBJ1-1; D may be TRBD1 (5 bases). The material sequenced was whole blood, taken at baseline. The CDR3 is CASSDDGTTEAFF. CDR3 DNA: TGTGCCAGCAGTGACGACGGGACCACTGAAGCTTTCTTT.